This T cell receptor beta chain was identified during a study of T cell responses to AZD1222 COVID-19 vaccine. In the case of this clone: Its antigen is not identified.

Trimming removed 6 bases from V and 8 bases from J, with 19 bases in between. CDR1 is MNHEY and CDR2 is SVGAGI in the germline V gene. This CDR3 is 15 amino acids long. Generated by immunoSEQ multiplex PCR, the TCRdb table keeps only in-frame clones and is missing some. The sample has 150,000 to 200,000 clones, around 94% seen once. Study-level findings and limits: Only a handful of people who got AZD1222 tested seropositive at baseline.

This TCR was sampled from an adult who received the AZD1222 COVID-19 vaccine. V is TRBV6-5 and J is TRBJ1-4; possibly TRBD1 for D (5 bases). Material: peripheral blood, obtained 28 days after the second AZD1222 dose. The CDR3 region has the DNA TGTGCCAGCAGACTAACAGGAAGTTTAATCGAAAAACTGTTTTTT. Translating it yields CASRLTGSLIEKLFF.